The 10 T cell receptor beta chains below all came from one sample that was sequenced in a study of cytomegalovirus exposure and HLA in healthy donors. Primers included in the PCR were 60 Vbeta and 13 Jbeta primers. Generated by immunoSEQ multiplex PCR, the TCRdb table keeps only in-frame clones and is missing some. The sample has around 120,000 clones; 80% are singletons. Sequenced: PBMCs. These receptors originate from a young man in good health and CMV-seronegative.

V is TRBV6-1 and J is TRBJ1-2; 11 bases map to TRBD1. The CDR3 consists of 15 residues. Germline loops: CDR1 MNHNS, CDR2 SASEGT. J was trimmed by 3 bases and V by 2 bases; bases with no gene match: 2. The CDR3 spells CASSELGQGDYGYTF. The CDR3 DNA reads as TGTGCCAGCAGTGAACTGGGACAGGGGGACTATGGCTACACCTTC.

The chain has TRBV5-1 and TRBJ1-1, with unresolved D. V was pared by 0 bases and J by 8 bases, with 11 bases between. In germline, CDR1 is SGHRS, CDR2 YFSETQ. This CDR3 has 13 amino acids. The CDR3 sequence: CASSLGQAPEAFF. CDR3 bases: TGCGCCAGCAGCTTGGGGCAGGCCCCCGAAGCTTTCTTT.

CDR3 loop: CSVTGIRGYTF. The CDR3 region has the DNA TGCAGCGTTACAGGAATCAGGGGCTACACCTTC. This chain uses TRBV29-1 with TRBJ1-2; a weak D match, TRBD1 (5 bases). Germline V gives CDR1 SQVTM, CDR2 ANQGSEA. There are 11 residues in the CDR3. V lost 5 bases and J 8 bases, leaving 12 bases between the germline ends.

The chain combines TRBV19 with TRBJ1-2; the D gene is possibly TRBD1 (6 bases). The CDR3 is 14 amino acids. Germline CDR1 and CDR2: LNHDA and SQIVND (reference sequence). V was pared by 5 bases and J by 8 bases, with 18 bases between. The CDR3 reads CASSQGTVVGGYTF. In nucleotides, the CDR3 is TGTGCCAGTAGTCAGGGGACGGTTGTAGGAGGCTACACCTTC.

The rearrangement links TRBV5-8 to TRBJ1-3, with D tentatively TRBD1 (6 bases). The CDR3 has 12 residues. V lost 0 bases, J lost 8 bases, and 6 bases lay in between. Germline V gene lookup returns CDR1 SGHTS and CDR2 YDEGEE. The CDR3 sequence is CASSLEGDTIYF. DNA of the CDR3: TGTGCCAGCAGCTTGGAGGGGGACACCATATATTTT.

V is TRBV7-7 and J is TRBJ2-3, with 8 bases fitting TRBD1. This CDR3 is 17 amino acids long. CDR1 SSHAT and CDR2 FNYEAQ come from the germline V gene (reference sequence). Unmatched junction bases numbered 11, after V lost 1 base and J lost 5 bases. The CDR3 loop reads CASSLGGLQGAGDTQYF. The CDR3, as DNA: TGTGCCAGCAGCTTAGGAGGTTTGCAGGGGGCGGGAGATACGCAGTATTTT.

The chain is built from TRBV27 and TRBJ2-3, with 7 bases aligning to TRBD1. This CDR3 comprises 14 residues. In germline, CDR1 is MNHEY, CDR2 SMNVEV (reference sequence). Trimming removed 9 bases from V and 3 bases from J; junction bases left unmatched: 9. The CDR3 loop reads CASKPGTATDTQYF. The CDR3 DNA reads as TGTGCCAGTAAGCCAGGGACAGCTACAGATACGCAGTATTTT.

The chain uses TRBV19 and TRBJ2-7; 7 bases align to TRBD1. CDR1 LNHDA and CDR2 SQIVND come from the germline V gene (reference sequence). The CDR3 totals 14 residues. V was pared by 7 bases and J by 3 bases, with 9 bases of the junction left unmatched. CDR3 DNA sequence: TGTGCCAGTAACACCGGGACAGACAGCTACGAGCAGTACTTC. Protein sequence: CASNTGTDSYEQYF.

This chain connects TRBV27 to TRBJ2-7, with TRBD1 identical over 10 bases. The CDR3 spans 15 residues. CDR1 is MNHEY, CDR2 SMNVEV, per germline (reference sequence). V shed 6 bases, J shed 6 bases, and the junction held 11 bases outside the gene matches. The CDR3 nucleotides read TGTGCCAGCAGCCTGACAGGGGGCGTATCGTTCGAGCAGTACTTC. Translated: CASSLTGGVSFEQYF.

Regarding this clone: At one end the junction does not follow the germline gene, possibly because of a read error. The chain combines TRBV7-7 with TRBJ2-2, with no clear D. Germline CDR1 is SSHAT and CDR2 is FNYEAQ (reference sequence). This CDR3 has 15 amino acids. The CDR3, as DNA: TGTGCTAGCAGCTTGAGACTTCAGAACACCGGGGAGCTGTTTTTT. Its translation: CASSLRLQNTGELFF.